This T cell receptor (beta chain) originates from a study of blood T cell repertoires in COVID-19. Study-level information: The United States, Italy and Spain were the sources of the acute and convalescent COVID-19 samples.

Original handling: Amplification of reference gene primers was used by the study to estimate nucleated cell counts. Profiled with immunoSEQ multiplex PCR; TCRdb holds only in-frame clones, not every one. The D gene and trimming were derived from the DNA, and the V and J assignments and clone size from that table. The sample includes fewer than 110,000 clones, under 95% of them seen just once. The CDR3 runs to 14 residues. V was pared by 10 bases and J by 5 bases, with 5 bases of the junction left unmatched. CDR1 is ENHRY and CDR2 is SYGVKD in the germline V gene. The sequenced sample was peripheral blood. This TCR was recovered from a woman under 40 with acute or convalescent COVID-19. The J gene is TRBJ2-7, the V gene TRBV10-3, with 16 bases lining up with TRBD2. CDR3 bases: TGTGCCACATTGGGACTAGCGGGAGGGAACGAGCAGTACTTC. Translation gives CATLGLAGGNEQYF.